What follows are 31 T cell receptor beta chains derived from one specimen sequenced in a study of blood T cell repertoires in COVID-19. Clones were read by immunoSEQ multiplex PCR, and TCRdb kept only the in-frame ones, dropping some. The data show fewer than 100,000 clones, around 86% seen once. Source material: peripheral blood. These receptors came from a woman aged 80 or over with acute or convalescent COVID-19.

The chain links TRBV4-3 to TRBJ1-1; 7 bases match TRBD1. CDR1 is LGHNA and CDR2 is YSLEER in the germline V gene. The CDR3 covers 14 residues. V trimming: 1 base; J trimming: 5 bases; junction bases outside the gene matches: 4. CDR3 sequence reads: CASSQGPGQTEAFF. Written as DNA, the CDR3 is TGCGCCAGCAGCCAAGGGCCGGGACAGACTGAAGCTTTCTTT.

The CDR3: CASSFSPFQNSPLHF. The CDR3 DNA is TGTGCCAGTAGCTTCTCTCCCTTCCAGAATTCACCCCTCCACTTT. The V and J genes are TRBV19 and TRBJ1-6, with D uncertain. The CDR3 has 15 amino acids. The V and J ends lost 6 bases and 7 bases respectively, with 16 bases between them. Germline assignment: CDR1 LNHDA and CDR2 SQIVND (reference sequence).

The chain uses TRBV11-2 and TRBJ1-2, with a weak D call TRBD1 (6 bases). Trimming left V 5 bases short and J 2 bases short, with 12 bases between. This CDR3 is built from 14 residues. Germline CDR1 is SGHAT and CDR2 is FQNNGV. The DNA of the CDR3 is TGTGCCAGCAGCCCAAACGGACAGAACTATGGCTACACCTTC. Encoded protein: CASSPNGQNYGYTF.

The genes are TRBV19 and TRBJ1-1; D is undetermined. Germline CDR1 LNHDA, CDR2 SQIVND (reference sequence). The CDR3 is made up of 14 amino acids. Trimming took off 7 bases at V and 3 bases at J, with 15 bases between the two ends. The CDR3 loop is CASTKTGKYTEAFF. CDR3 DNA sequence: TGTGCCAGTACAAAGACCGGGAAGTACACTGAAGCTTTCTTT.

The chain couples TRBV5-1 to TRBJ2-7, with 7 bases identical to TRBD1. V lost 0 bases and J lost 2; bases outside the gene matches: 5. Germline V gene lookup returns CDR1 SGHRS and CDR2 YFSETQ. This CDR3 region has 15 residues. CDR3 nucleotides: TGCGCCAGCAGCTTGGGGGACAGTGGTACCTACGAGCAGTACTTC. This sequence encodes CASSLGDSGTYEQYF.

V gene TRBV6-5 combines with J gene TRBJ2-7, with 9 positions matching TRBD1. There are 16 residues in the CDR3. The J segment lost 2 bases and the V segment lost 4 bases, leaving 9 bases of the junction unmatched. In germline, CDR1 is MNHEY, CDR2 SVGAGI. The CDR3 loop reads CASSFQGTGNPYEQYF. For the CDR3, the DNA is TGTGCCAGCAGTTTCCAAGGGACAGGGAATCCCTACGAGCAGTACTTC.

This chain links TRBV2 with TRBJ2-7; maybe TRBD1 (5 bases). This CDR3 contains 14 residues. V shed 6 bases and J shed 1 base, with 13 bases lying between them. The germline CDR1 and CDR2 sequences are SNHLY and FYNNEI. The DNA for the CDR3 is TGTGCCAGCAGGATGGGTCAGGGTTCCTACGAGCAGTACTTC. This encodes CASRMGQGSYEQYF.

This chain uses TRBV12-5 with TRBJ1-2, with TRBD1 identical over 8 bases. The germline CDR1 and CDR2 sequences are LGHNT and FRNRAP. Trimming cost V 5 bases and J 10 bases; bases outside gene matches: 9. This CDR3 has 13 amino acids. The CDR3 coding sequence is TGTGCTAGTGGTCCCGGACAGGGTAGAATCTACACCTTC. The encoded protein is CASGPGQGRIYTF.

The chain combines TRBV5-1 with TRBJ1-1; TRBD1 aligns across 7 bases. The junction had 5 bases not matched to a gene; V was cut back by 4 bases and J by 2 bases. CDR1 is SGHRS and CDR2 is YFSETQ in the germline V gene. The CDR3 contains 14 residues. DNA for the CDR3: TGCGCCAGCAGCATCGGGACAGCTAACACTGAAGCTTTCTTT. This encodes CASSIGTANTEAFF.

This chain connects TRBV5-5 to TRBJ1-4, with 7 bases fitting TRBD1. The CDR3 covers 14 residues. Germline assignment: CDR1 SGHKS and CDR2 YYEKEE (reference sequence). After removal of 2 bases from V and 3 bases from J, the junction contained 1 base not matched to a gene. The CDR3 DNA is TGTGCCAGCAGCTTAGGACAGGCTAATGAAAAACTGTTTTTT. This sequence encodes CASSLGQANEKLFF.

There are a few counts of this clone. This chain links TRBV6-2 or TRBV6-3 with TRBJ1-1; no definite D call. The germline V and J ends were trimmed by 0 bases and 10 bases, with 9 bases remaining between them. This CDR3 spans 12 amino acids. Germline CDR1 is MNHEY and CDR2 is SVGEGT. The CDR3 nucleotides are TGTGCCAGCAGTTACTCGAGCATGTCAGCTTTCTTT. Protein sequence: CASSYSSMSAFF.

In DNA form, the CDR3 reads TGTGCCAGCAGCACGCCACCCGGGACTAGGGACAATGAGCAGTTCTTC. As protein: CASSTPPGTRDNEQFF. The gene calls are TRBV11-3 and TRBJ2-1; 8 bases are shared with TRBD2. The CDR3 contains 16 residues. CDR1 and CDR2 from the germline V gene are SGHNT and YENEEA. J gave up 5 bases and V 5 bases, and 11 bases lay outside the gene matches.

The chain uses TRBV2 and TRBJ2-2, with D perhaps TRBD2 (6 bases). V was cut by 6 bases and J by 6 bases, with 8 bases left in between. The CDR3 spans 12 residues. Germline values: CDR1 SNHLY, CDR2 FYNNEI. In DNA, the CDR3 is TGTGCCAGCAGGGGACTTCCCGGGGAGCTGTTTTTT. Amino acids: CASRGLPGELFF.

The V call is TRBV5-1, the J call TRBJ2-2; 9 bases align to TRBD1. J gave up 7 bases and V 0 bases, and 4 bases lay outside the gene matches. CDR1 is SGHRS and CDR2 is YFSETQ in the germline V gene. The CDR3 is 15 amino acids. The CDR3 DNA follows: TGCGCCAGCAGCTTGGACAGGGGACAGGGCGGGGAGCTGTTTTTT. Translating gives CASSLDRGQGGELFF. The whole variable domain, remainder taken from reference TRBV5-1 and TRBJ2-2, is KAGVTQTPRYLIKTRGQQVTLSCSPISGHRSVSWYQQTPGQGLQFLFEYFSETQRNKGNFPGRFSGRQFSNSRSEMNVSTLELGDSALYLCASSLDRGQGGELFFGEGSRLTVL.

The chain employs TRBV2 and TRBJ2-3, with 7 nucleotides matching TRBD2. J was trimmed by 1 base and V by 3 bases; bases with no gene match: 1. The CDR3 sequence is 14 residues long. Germline V gene data show CDR1 as SNHLY and CDR2 as FYNNEI. CDR3 in amino acids: CASSDREGTDTQYF. In DNA, the CDR3 is TGTGCCAGCAGTGACCGGGAGGGCACAGATACGCAGTATTTT.

This chain joins TRBV5-1 and TRBJ2-5, with D unclear. V lost 0 bases and J lost 3, with 6 bases in between. The length of the CDR3 is 13 residues. Germline loops: CDR1 SGHRS, CDR2 YFSETQ. DNA of the CDR3: TGCGCCAGCAGCTTGGCCGTCGAAGAGACCCAGTACTTC. It translates to CASSLAVEETQYF.

V and J are TRBV6-5 and TRBJ1-2, with 7 bases fitting TRBD1. Germline V gene lookup returns CDR1 MNHEY and CDR2 SVGAGI. V shed 7 bases, J shed 8 bases, and the junction held 10 bases outside the gene matches. The CDR3 runs to 13 residues. The CDR3 nucleotides read TGTGCCAGCATCACACAGGGGCGGGTAGGCTACACCTTC. The encoded protein is CASITQGRVGYTF.

V is TRBV5-1 and J is TRBJ2-5, with D maybe TRBD2 (7 bases). This CDR3 contains 15 residues. Germline V lookup: CDR1 SGHRS, CDR2 YFSETQ. Trimming took 0 bases from V and 4 from J, leaving 13 bases between them. This CDR3 reads CASSLEQAGAETQYF. As DNA, the CDR3 is TGCGCCAGCAGCTTGGAACAGGCGGGGGCAGAGACCCAGTACTTC.

This sequence joins TRBV4-3 and TRBJ2-2; 12 nucleotides match TRBD2. J gave up 4 bases and V 2 bases, and 5 bases lay outside the gene matches. This CDR3 is 17 amino acids long. The germline gives CDR1 LGHNA, CDR2 YSLEER. In DNA, the CDR3 is TGCGCCAGCAGCCAACGGGCTAGCGGGGGGGCCACCGGGGAGCTGTTTTTT. The encoded protein is CASSQRASGGATGELFF.

The J gene is TRBJ1-1, the V gene TRBV6-6, with a weak D call TRBD1 (6 bases). This CDR3 is 15 amino acids long. V gave up 2 bases and J gave up 7 bases, with 17 bases separating them. The germline V gene has CDR1 MNHNY and CDR2 SVGAGI (reference sequence). The CDR3 is CASSYRVQGRYEAFF. The CDR3 DNA reads as TGTGCCAGCAGTTACCGTGTCCAGGGGCGATATGAAGCTTTCTTT.

This chain uses TRBV7-2 with TRBJ2-5; D remains unclear. V lost 1 base and J 5 bases, leaving 8 bases between the germline ends. Germline CDR1 is SGHTA and CDR2 is FQGNSA. The CDR3 consists of 13 residues. The CDR3: CASSLELEETQYF. DNA for the CDR3: TGTGCCAGCAGCTTAGAATTAGAGGAGACCCAGTACTTC.

V usage is TRBV3-1 (or the pseudogene TRBV3-2) and J usage is TRBJ2-3; 10 positions agree with TRBD2. CDR1 is LGHDT, CDR2 YNNKEL, per germline (reference sequence). V was pared by 4 bases and J by 4 bases, with 5 bases of the junction left unmatched. This CDR3 has 15 residues. CDR3 coding DNA: TGTGCCAGCAGCCTGAGACTAGCGGGTGCAGATACGCAGTATTTT. Its protein is CASSLRLAGADTQYF.

CDR3: CASSSRSGLSTEAFF. The DNA for the CDR3 is TGTGCCAGCAGTTCAAGATCAGGGTTGAGCACTGAAGCTTTCTTT. J is TRBJ1-1 and V is TRBV28; possibly TRBD1 for D (5 bases). With 4 bases removed from V and 4 bases from J, the gap between germline ends came to 16 bases. Germline lookup yields CDR1 MDHEN and CDR2 SYDVKM. The CDR3 is 15 residues long.

The gene calls are TRBV7-2 and TRBJ2-5, with 9 bases aligning to TRBD2. Germline CDR1 reads SGHTA; CDR2 reads FQGNSA. Trimming cost V 4 bases and J 2 bases; bases outside gene matches: 5. The CDR3 is 15 amino acids. CDR3 sequence: CASSSTAGGQETQYF. DNA for the CDR3: TGTGCCAGCAGCTCCACAGCGGGGGGTCAAGAGACCCAGTACTTC.

The CDR3 is CASIPAGNLNTEAFF. The CDR3 DNA sequence: TGTGCCAGCATCCCTGCGGGGAACTTGAACACTGAAGCTTTCTTT. The gene calls are TRBV6-6 and TRBJ1-1, with D uncertain. CDR1 MNHNY and CDR2 SVGAGI come from the germline V gene (reference sequence). The CDR3 sequence is 15 residues long. V was pared by 7 bases and J by 0 bases, with 15 bases between.

J is TRBJ1-1 and V is TRBV18; possibly TRBD1 for D (5 bases). CDR3 length equals 15 residues. Trimming took 4 bases from V and 1 from J, leaving 13 bases between them. CDR1 is KGHSH and CDR2 is LQKENI in the germline V gene. The CDR3 spells CASSLGGVQNTEAFF. In DNA, the CDR3 is TGTGCCAGCTCACTGGGAGGGGTTCAGAACACTGAAGCTTTCTTT.

The gene calls are TRBV14 and TRBJ2-7; possible D gene TRBD1, 5 bases. Trimming shortened V by 2 bases and J by 5 bases, and 22 bases separated the two germline ends. This CDR3 region has 17 residues. The germline V gene encodes CDR1 SGHDN and CDR2 FVKESK. The CDR3 DNA reads TGTGCCAGCAGCCAACGACAGATGAGTAACGTCGGCCACGAGCAGTACTTC. It yields the protein CASSQRQMSNVGHEQYF.

The chain couples TRBV29-1 to TRBJ2-1; possible D gene TRBD1, 6 bases. The V end was cut by 7 bases, the J end by 6 bases, with 16 bases between. Germline CDR1 SQVTM, CDR2 ANQGSEA. This CDR3 contains 13 residues. Here the CDR3 reads CSATGLGPNEQFF. The CDR3 region has the DNA TGCAGCGCTACAGGGCTCGGCCCCAATGAGCAGTTCTTC.

This chain uses TRBV7-8 with TRBJ1-5, with D unresolved. V lost 5 bases to trimming and J lost 4 bases, with 12 bases between them. This CDR3 spans 14 amino acids. Germline CDR1 SGHVS, CDR2 FQNEAQ. CDR3 loop: CASSKNTLNQPQHF. CDR3 DNA: TGTGCCAGCAGCAAAAATACCCTAAATCAGCCCCAGCATTTT.

The rearrangement uses TRBV7-2 and TRBJ2-5; 10 bases fit TRBD2. Germline CDR1 and CDR2: SGHTA and FQGNSA. V was pared by 2 bases and J by 5 bases, with 8 bases of the junction left unmatched. The CDR3 is 16 residues long. The CDR3 sequence: CASSLLRAGGRETQYF. In DNA form, the CDR3 reads TGTGCCAGCAGCTTACTCAGAGCGGGGGGGCGGGAGACCCAGTACTTC.

The chain uses TRBV3-1 (or the pseudogene TRBV3-2) and TRBJ1-2; D unresolved. Looked up from germline, CDR1 is LGHDT and CDR2 is YNNKEL (reference sequence). The CDR3 consists of 11 residues. V was trimmed by 6 bases and J by 8 bases, leaving 10 bases between them. CDR3 in amino acids: CASSREAGYTF. The DNA for the CDR3 is TGTGCCAGCAGTCGGGAGGCAGGCTACACCTTC.